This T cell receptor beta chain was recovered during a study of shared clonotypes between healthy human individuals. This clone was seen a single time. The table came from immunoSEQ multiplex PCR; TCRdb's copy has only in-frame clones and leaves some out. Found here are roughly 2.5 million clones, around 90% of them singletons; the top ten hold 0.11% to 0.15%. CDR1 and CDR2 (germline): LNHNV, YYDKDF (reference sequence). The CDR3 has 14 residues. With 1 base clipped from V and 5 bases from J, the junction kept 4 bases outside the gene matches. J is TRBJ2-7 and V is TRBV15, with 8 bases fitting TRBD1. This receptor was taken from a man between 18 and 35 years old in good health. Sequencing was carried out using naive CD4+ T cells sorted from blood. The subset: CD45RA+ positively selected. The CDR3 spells CATSRVWTGNEQYF. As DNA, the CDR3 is TGTGCCACCAGCAGAGTATGGACAGGGAACGAGCAGTACTTC.